This T cell receptor beta chain was sequenced during a study of T cell responses to AZD1222 COVID-19 vaccine. General observations from the study: There were repertoire samples only from the period after the peak T cell response. Baseline seropositivity occurred in only a handful of AZD1222 recipients.

About this clone: Its antigen is unknown.

Using immunoSEQ multiplex PCR, the repertoire was profiled, and TCRdb retains in-frame clones only, with some absent. The table includes about 180,000 clones, around 88% detected once. V was pared by 0 bases and J by 6 bases, with 9 bases between. Germline V lookup: CDR1 SGHRS, CDR2 YFSETQ. This CDR3 region has 13 residues. The source is an adult in good health. Source: peripheral blood, taken on day 0 of AZD1222 vaccination. The chain combines TRBV5-1 with TRBJ1-1; D ambiguous. CDR3 coding DNA: TGCGCCAGCAGCTTGGCGGGAGGAGCTGAAGCTTTCTTT. This codes for CASSLAGGAEAFF.